A single sample is the source of the 31 T cell receptor beta chains below, sequenced in a study of metastatic and nonmetastatic thyroid tumors. Thyroid surgery was performed in patients who had received no treatment beforehand. TCRdb reanalyzed the PCR reads via MiXCR. The sample lists about 82,000 clones; approximately 12% were seen once. Sequencing was carried out using tumor tissue. These receptors were taken from a female donor with papillary thyroid cancer or a benign thyroid nodule (not recorded which). Some clones in this sample may be carry-over from other donors' samples.

The rearrangement uses TRBV2 and TRBJ1-2; D is ambiguous. Germline CDR1 SNHLY, CDR2 FYNNEI. The CDR3 consists of 15 residues. V was trimmed by 2 bases and J by 4 bases, leaving 14 bases between them. The CDR3 DNA reads as TGTGCCAGCAGTGAATGGGAGGGTGGCGCCTATGGCTACACCTTC. Amino acids: CASSEWEGGAYGYTF.

This chain connects TRBV24-1 to TRBJ1-5; unclear D gene. Germline V gene lookup returns CDR1 KGHDR and CDR2 SFDVKD. V dropped 3 bases and J dropped 6 bases, with 11 bases sitting between them. This CDR3 spans 14 amino acids. Here the CDR3 reads CATSDGNRVQPQHF. The CDR3 nucleotides are TGTGCCACCAGTGATGGAAATAGGGTTCAGCCCCAGCATTTT.

CDR3 sequence reads: CASSQAGVNTDTQYF. CDR3 in DNA: TGCGCCAGCAGCCAAGCGGGGGTCAACACAGATACGCAGTATTTT. V gene TRBV4-1 combines with J gene TRBJ2-3; D is possibly TRBD2 (6 bases). The ends were cut back, 1 base at V and 2 bases at J, with 10 bases in the middle. Germline assignment: CDR1 MGHRA and CDR2 YSYEKL. This CDR3 spans 15 amino acids.

At least ten counts were recorded for this clone. V is TRBV18 and J is TRBJ2-2; possibly TRBD2 for D (6 bases). Trimming cost V 3 bases and J 2 bases, with 13 bases left between them. The CDR3 consists of 16 residues. Germline CDR1 KGHSH, CDR2 LQKENI. CDR3 coding DNA: TGTGCCAGCTCACCGGTCATTACTAGCAACACCGGGGAGCTGTTTTTT. Its translation: CASSPVITSNTGELFF.

This clone was recorded at least ten times. Sequence at one end of the junction differs from germline and may be a read error. Other nucleotide sequences in the sample specify the same CDR3. The genes are TRBV12-3 or TRBV12-4 and TRBJ2-1, with a weak D call TRBD1 (5 bases). This CDR3 is 13 amino acids long. The CDR3 spells CACRAVSYNEQFF. The CDR3 nucleotides are TGTGCCTGCAGGGCGGTCTCCTACAATGAGCAGTTCTTC.

This clone was recorded many times. The chain joins TRBV13 to TRBJ2-3, with D possibly TRBD2 on 7 matching bases. CDR1 PRHDT and CDR2 FYEKMQ come from the germline V gene (reference sequence). CDR3 size: 15 residues. Trimming cost V 4 bases and J 6 bases, with 17 bases left between them. Here the CDR3 DNA reads TGTGCCAGCAGCTCTGTGAGTCGGGGGGCGGATACGCAGTATTTT. It specifies CASSSVSRGADTQYF.

This clone has at least ten counts. The rearrangement uses TRBV15 and TRBJ1-1, with unresolved D. CDR3 length: 15 amino acids. Looked up from germline, CDR1 is LNHNV and CDR2 is YYDKDF (reference sequence). Between the trimmed V and J ends, which lost 0 bases and 4 bases, there was a span of 12 bases. The CDR3 region is CATSRERVSTTEAFF. As DNA, the CDR3 is TGTGCCACCAGCAGAGAACGGGTCAGTACCACTGAAGCTTTCTTT. The full variable domain, rest sourced from reference TRBV15 and TRBJ1-1, is DAMVIQNPRYQVTQFGKPVTLSCSQTLNHNVMYWYQQKSSQAPKLLFHYYDKDFNNEADTPDNFQSRRPNTSFCFLDIRSPGLGDTAMYLCATSRERVSTTEAFFGQGTRLTVV.

A word on this clone: The junction and the germline gene differ at one end; a read error may be behind it. CDR3 sequence: CASSYLNWTSLGGSPLNF. In nucleotides, the CDR3 is TGTGCCAGCAGTTACCTCAACTGGACCTCGCTGGGAGGTTCACCCCTCAACTTT. The chain carries TRBV6-2 or TRBV6-3 and TRBJ1-6; no firm D call. Germline V lookup: CDR1 MNHEY, CDR2 SVGEGT. The CDR3 is 18 residues long.

This clone was counted ten times or more. The chain couples TRBV27 to TRBJ2-5, with D perhaps matching TRBD1 (6 bases). The CDR3 is 14 amino acids. V lost 5 bases, J lost 4 bases, and 14 bases lay in between. The germline gives CDR1 MNHEY, CDR2 SMNVEV (reference sequence). The CDR3 spells CASSPTQGGETQYF. The CDR3 nucleotides read TGTGCCAGCAGTCCTACACAGGGTGGAGAGACCCAGTACTTC.

At least ten counts were recorded for this clone. This chain links TRBV12-3 or TRBV12-4 with TRBJ2-5; D possibly uses TRBD1 or TRBD2 (5 bases each). This CDR3 region has 15 residues. V lost 6 bases and J lost 1, with 15 bases in between. CDR3 DNA sequence: TGTGCCAGCAGACCGGGGCCCGGAGCCCAAGAGACCCAGTACTTC. Translating it yields CASRPGPGAQETQYF.

This clone was found a few times. The rearrangement links TRBV12-3 or TRBV12-4 to TRBJ1-3, with a tentative D call TRBD1 (6 bases). This CDR3 is built from 14 residues. V shed 7 bases and J shed 0 bases, with 10 bases lying between them. The chain's CDR3 is CASTRTDSGNTIYF. CDR3 DNA: TGTGCCAGCACCCGGACAGACTCTGGAAACACCATATATTTT.

Remarks on this clone: A much bigger clone sits one base away, suggesting this may be a read error. Other DNA sequences of this sample code for an identical CDR3. The chain carries TRBV20-1 and TRBJ1-5; perhaps TRBD1 as D (5 bases). This CDR3 has 13 amino acids. CDR1 is DFQATT and CDR2 is SNEGSKA in the germline V gene (reference sequence). Trimming left V 2 bases short and J 7 bases short, with 12 bases between. CDR3 protein: CSARRGAEQPQHF. In DNA, the CDR3 is TGCAGTGCTAGAAGAGGGGCTGAACAGCCCCAGCATTTT.

On this clone itself: A much larger clone lies one base from this, so it may be a read error. For the CDR3, the DNA is TGTGCTAGCAGCACCATTGTGGGGCGCACTGAAGCTTTCTTT. Translated, it gives CASSTIVGRTEAFF. The V gene is TRBV7-7, the J gene TRBJ1-1; perhaps TRBD1 as D (5 bases). The CDR3 loop spans 14 amino acids. Germline V gives CDR1 SSHAT, CDR2 FNYEAQ (reference sequence).

This clone appeared many times. V usage is TRBV20-1 and J usage is TRBJ1-5, with 9 positions matching TRBD1. The CDR3 has 13 amino acids. Germline V CDR1 and CDR2: DFQATT, SNEGSKA (reference sequence). The junction had 2 bases not matched to a gene; V was cut back by 3 bases and J by 5 bases. The CDR3 DNA reads as TGCAGTGCTAGGGACAGGGGAGATCAGCCCCAGCATTTT. This codes for CSARDRGDQPQHF.

In this sample, this clone turned up many times. The chain joins TRBV29-1 to TRBJ1-2; D remains unclear. The germline V gene has CDR1 SQVTM and CDR2 ANQGSEA. The CDR3 sequence is 13 residues long. V was pared by 4 bases and J by 8 bases, with 17 bases between. The CDR3, as DNA: TGCAGCGTTGCCGGCACCTTCTCGATCGGCTACACCTTC. Translation gives CSVAGTFSIGYTF.

In its sample, this clone was seen many times. The chain has TRBV27 and TRBJ2-7; 8 bases align to TRBD2. The CDR3 has 14 residues. Germline lookup yields CDR1 MNHEY and CDR2 SMNVEV (reference sequence). V lost 6 bases to trimming and J lost 5 bases; unmatched junction nucleotides: 9. CDR3 sequence: CASRLGLAIDEQYF. CDR3 sequence (DNA): TGTGCCAGCAGACTCGGACTAGCAATCGACGAGCAGTACTTC.

This clone was recorded at least ten times. This chain links TRBV4-2 with TRBJ2-1; possibly TRBD2 for D (6 bases). The CDR3 length is 16 residues. Germline assignment: CDR1 LGHNA and CDR2 YNFKEQ. V lost 1 base to trimming and J lost 7 bases, with 17 bases between them. Written as DNA, the CDR3 is TGTGCCAGCAGCCAAGTAGATACTAGCAATTGGAATGAGCAGTTCTTC. This codes for CASSQVDTSNWNEQFF.

With regard to this clone: A read error may explain this, as a much larger clone is one base away. This CDR3 is also generated by other DNA sequences in the sample. The J gene is TRBJ2-5, the V gene TRBV12-3 or TRBV12-4; D not resolved. V dropped 5 bases and J dropped 3 bases, with 13 bases sitting between them. This CDR3 has 14 amino acids. CDR3 DNA sequence: TGTGCCAGCAGTCATGCTGGTACAGAAGAGACCCAGTACTTC. This codes for CASSHAGTEETQYF.

This clone was detected a few times. A much larger clone is a single base away; this may be a read error. The V gene is TRBV28, the J gene TRBJ1-1; perhaps TRBD1 as D (5 bases). There are 15 residues in the CDR3. Germline V gene data show CDR1 as MDHEN and CDR2 as SYDVKM. The CDR3: CSSSPPGTMNTEAFF. In DNA form, the CDR3 reads TGTTCCAGCAGTCCACCCGGGACCATGAACACTGAAGCTTTCTTT.

In its sample, this clone was seen a few times. Given a much more abundant clone one base away, this may be a read error. At the DNA level, this CDR3 is encoded by other sequences in the same sample as well. J is TRBJ1-2 and V is TRBV20-1; D possibly corresponds to TRBD1 (5 bases). The V gene lost 4 bases and the J gene lost 7 bases, with 10 bases spanning the gap. The CDR3 covers 11 residues. Germline assignment: CDR1 DFQATT and CDR2 SNEGSKA (reference sequence). CDR3 nucleotide sequence: TGCAGTGCTACGGGGCTGGTTGGCTACACCTTC. This gives the protein CSATGLVGYTF.

This clone appeared many times. The chain is built from TRBV12-5 and TRBJ2-6; possible D gene TRBD1, 7 bases. The CDR3 runs to 17 residues. V gave up 7 bases and J gave up 2 bases, with 18 bases separating them. The germline V gene encodes CDR1 LGHNT and CDR2 FRNRAP. This CDR3 reads CASAQRQGLPGANVLTF. As DNA, the CDR3 is TGTGCTAGTGCCCAAAGACAGGGACTCCCTGGGGCCAACGTCCTGACTTTC.

This chain joins TRBV28 and TRBJ2-1, with a possible D match to TRBD2 (6 bases). Trimming removed 5 bases from V and 4 bases from J, with 21 bases in between. The CDR3 has 17 amino acids. The germline gives CDR1 MDHEN, CDR2 SYDVKM. As DNA, the CDR3 is TGTGCCAGCAGTCTCTCTGCGGGAATAGCGGCATACAATGAGCAGTTCTTC. Its translation: CASSLSAGIAAYNEQFF.

This clone was detected many times. This chain uses TRBV12-3 or TRBV12-4 with TRBJ1-5, with no clear D. The CDR3 has 14 residues. The germline V and J ends were trimmed by 1 base and 9 bases, with 13 bases remaining between them. CDR3 DNA sequence: TGTGCCAGCAGTTTAGGAGGCGGCCCGGCGCCCCAGCATTTT. This codes for CASSLGGGPAPQHF.

Comments on this clone: A much more abundant neighbour one base away suggests this may be a read error. This sample includes further DNA sequences coding for the same CDR3. V usage is TRBV28 and J usage is TRBJ2-5; possible D gene TRBD1, 6 bases. V lost 1 base and J 2 bases, leaving 8 bases between the germline ends. Per germline, CDR1 MDHEN and CDR2 SYDVKM. This CDR3 contains 14 residues. The CDR3 here is CASSLSGTQETQYF. The CDR3 DNA is TGTGCCAGCAGTTTATCCGGGACACAAGAGACCCAGTACTTC.

Remarks on this clone: A much larger clone lies one base from this, so it may be a read error. CDR3 coding DNA: TGTGCCAGCAGTCGCCTACTAGGACTGAAAGAGACCCAGTACTTC. Translated: CASSRLLGLKETQYF. This chain links TRBV28 with TRBJ2-5, with D possibly matching TRBD2 (5 bases). V was trimmed by 5 bases and J by 3 bases, leaving 16 bases between them. Germline assignment: CDR1 MDHEN and CDR2 SYDVKM. This CDR3 has 15 residues.

This clone was seen many times. The chain is built from TRBV19 and TRBJ2-7, with D tentatively TRBD1 (6 bases). V gave up 5 bases and J gave up 1 base, with 15 bases separating them. The CDR3 runs 15 residues. The V gene's germline CDR1 is LNHDA and CDR2 SQIVND (reference sequence). The CDR3 coding sequence is TGTGCCAGTAGTTGGGGAACAGGGCCTTCCTACGAGCAGTACTTC. Encoded protein: CASSWGTGPSYEQYF.

In its sample, this clone was seen many times. This chain connects TRBV6-1 to TRBJ2-2; D is possibly TRBD1 (6 bases). The CDR3 runs 14 residues. V was shortened by 6 bases and J by 2 bases, with 10 bases between the two germline ends. The germline V gene encodes CDR1 MNHNS and CDR2 SASEGT. Here the CDR3 DNA reads TGTGCCAGCAGGCTACAGGGTAACACCGGGGAGCTGTTTTTT. It yields the protein CASRLQGNTGELFF.

There are a few counts of this clone. This chain connects TRBV7-3 to TRBJ2-3; TRBD1 is a possible D gene (6 bases). The CDR3 is 13 residues long. V lost 3 bases to trimming and J lost 7 bases, with 11 bases between them. CDR1 is SGHTA, CDR2 FQGTGA, per germline. Here the CDR3 reads CASSFPGQNTQYF. The DNA for the CDR3 is TGTGCCAGCAGCTTCCCGGGACAAAATACGCAGTATTTT.

This clone was recorded at least ten times. The chain joins TRBV24-1 to TRBJ2-5, with D possibly matching TRBD1 (5 bases). The CDR3 spans 14 residues. Germline loops: CDR1 KGHDR, CDR2 SFDVKD. V gave up 7 bases and J gave up 4 bases, with 15 bases separating them. This CDR3 reads CATSPAQGLETQYF. The CDR3 DNA sequence: TGTGCCACCAGCCCGGCTCAGGGCTTAGAGACCCAGTACTTC.

This clone was counted many times. The chain employs TRBV29-1 and TRBJ2-2; TRBD1 matches 9 bases. Trimming at V came to 6 bases and at J to 6 bases, leaving 11 bases not matched to a gene. The CDR3 covers 15 residues. CDR1 and CDR2 (germline): SQVTM, ANQGSEA. CDR3 in amino acids: CSVAYLTGGPGELFF. CDR3 DNA sequence: TGCAGCGTGGCGTATTTAACAGGGGGCCCCGGGGAGCTGTTTTTT.

This clone was counted between two and nine times. A much larger clone differs by one base, so this may be a read error. The rearrangement links TRBV6-1 to TRBJ1-1; possible D gene TRBD1, 5 bases. The CDR3 covers 17 residues. Per the germline V gene, CDR1 is MNHNS and CDR2 is SASEGT. For the CDR3, the DNA is TGTGCCAACAGTTCCCAGGGAGTGTGGGGCCTGAACACTGAAGCTTTCTTT. It encodes CANSSQGVWGLNTEAFF.